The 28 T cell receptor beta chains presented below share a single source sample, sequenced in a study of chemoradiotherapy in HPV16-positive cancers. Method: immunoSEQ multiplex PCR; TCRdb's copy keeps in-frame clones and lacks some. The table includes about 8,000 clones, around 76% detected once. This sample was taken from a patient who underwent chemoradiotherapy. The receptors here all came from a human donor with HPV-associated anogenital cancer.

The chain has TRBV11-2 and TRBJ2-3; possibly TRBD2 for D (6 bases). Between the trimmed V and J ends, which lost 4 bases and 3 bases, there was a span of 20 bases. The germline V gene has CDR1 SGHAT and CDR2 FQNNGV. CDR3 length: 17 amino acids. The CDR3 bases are TGTGCCAGCAGCTCGACCAAGGGCGGGGTAGGGACAGATACGCAGTATTTT. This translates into CASSSTKGGVGTDTQYF. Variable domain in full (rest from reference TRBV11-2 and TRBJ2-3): EAGVAQSPRYKIIEKRQSVAFWCNPISGHATLYWYQQILGQGPKLLIQFQNNGVVDDSQLPKDRFSAERLKGVDSTLKIQPAKLEDSAVYLCASSSTKGGVGTDTQYFGPGTRLTVL.

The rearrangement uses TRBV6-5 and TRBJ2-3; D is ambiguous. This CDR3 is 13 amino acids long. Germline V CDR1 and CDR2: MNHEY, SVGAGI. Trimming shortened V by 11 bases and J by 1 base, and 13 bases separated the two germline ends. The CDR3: CASRTAGTDTQYF. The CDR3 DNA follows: TGTGCCTCCAGAACCGCCGGCACAGATACGCAGTATTTT.

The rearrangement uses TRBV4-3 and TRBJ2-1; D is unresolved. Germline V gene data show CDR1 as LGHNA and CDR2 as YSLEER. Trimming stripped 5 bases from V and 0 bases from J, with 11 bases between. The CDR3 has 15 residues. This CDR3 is CASSETFGSYNEQFF. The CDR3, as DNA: TGCGCCAGCAGCGAGACCTTTGGCTCCTACAATGAGCAGTTCTTC.

The CDR3 loop reads CASSLAFGTGNEQFF. The CDR3, as DNA: TGTGCCAGCAGCTTAGCCTTTGGGACCGGCAATGAGCAGTTCTTC. J is TRBJ2-1 and V is TRBV7-2; the D gene could be TRBD1 or TRBD2 (5 bases each). Looked up from germline, CDR1 is SGHTA and CDR2 is FQGNSA. V lost 0 bases, J lost 6 bases, and 12 bases lay in between. The CDR3 sequence is 15 residues long.

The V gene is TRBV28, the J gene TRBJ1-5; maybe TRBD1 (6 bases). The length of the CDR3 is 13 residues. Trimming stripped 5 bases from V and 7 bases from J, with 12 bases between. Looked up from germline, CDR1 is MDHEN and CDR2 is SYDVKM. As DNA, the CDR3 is TGTGCCAGCAGTCTGGACAGCCTCCAGCCCCAGCATTTT. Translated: CASSLDSLQPQHF.

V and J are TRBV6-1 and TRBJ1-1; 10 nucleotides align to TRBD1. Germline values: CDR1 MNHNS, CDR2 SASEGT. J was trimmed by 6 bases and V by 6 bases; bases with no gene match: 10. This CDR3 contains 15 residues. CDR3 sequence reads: CASSRQGARRAEAFF. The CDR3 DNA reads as TGTGCCAGCAGCCGACAGGGGGCGAGACGGGCTGAAGCTTTCTTT.

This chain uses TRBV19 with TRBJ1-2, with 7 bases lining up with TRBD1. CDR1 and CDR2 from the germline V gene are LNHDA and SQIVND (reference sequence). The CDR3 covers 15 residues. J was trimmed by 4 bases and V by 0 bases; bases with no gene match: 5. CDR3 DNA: TGTGCCAGTAGTATAGAAGCCGGGACAGTCTATGGCTACACCTTC. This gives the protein CASSIEAGTVYGYTF. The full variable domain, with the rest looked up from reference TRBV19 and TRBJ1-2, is DGGITQSPKYLFRKEGQNVTLSCEQNLNHDAMYWYRQDPGQGLRLIYYSQIVNDFQKGDIAEGYSVSREKKESFPLTVTSAQKNPTAFYLCASSIEAGTVYGYTFGSGTRLTVV.

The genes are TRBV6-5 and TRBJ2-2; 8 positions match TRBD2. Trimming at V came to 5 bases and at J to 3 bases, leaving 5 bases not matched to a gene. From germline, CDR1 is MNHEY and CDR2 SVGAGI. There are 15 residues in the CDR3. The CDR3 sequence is CASSLGGAHTGELFF. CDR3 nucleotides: TGTGCCAGCAGTCTCGGGGGGGCACACACCGGGGAGCTGTTTTTT.

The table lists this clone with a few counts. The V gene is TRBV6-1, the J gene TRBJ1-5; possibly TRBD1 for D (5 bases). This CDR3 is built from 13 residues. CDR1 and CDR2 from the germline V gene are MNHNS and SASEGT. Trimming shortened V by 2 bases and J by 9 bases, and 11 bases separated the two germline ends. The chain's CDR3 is CASSERGILPQHF. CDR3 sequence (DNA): TGTGCCAGCAGTGAACGGGGGATACTGCCCCAGCATTTT.

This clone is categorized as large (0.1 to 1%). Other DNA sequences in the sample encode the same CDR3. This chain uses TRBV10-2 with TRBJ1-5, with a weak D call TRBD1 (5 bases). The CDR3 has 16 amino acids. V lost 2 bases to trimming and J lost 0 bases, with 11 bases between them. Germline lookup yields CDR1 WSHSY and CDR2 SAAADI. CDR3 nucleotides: TGCGCCAGCAGTGAGAGTCCAGGGAATAGCAATCAGCCCCAGCATTTT. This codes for CASSESPGNSNQPQHF.

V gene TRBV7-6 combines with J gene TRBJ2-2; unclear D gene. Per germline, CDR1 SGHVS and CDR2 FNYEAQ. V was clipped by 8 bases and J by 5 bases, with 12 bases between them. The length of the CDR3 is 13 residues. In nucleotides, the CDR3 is TGTGCCAGCGCTCTGAAGGAGACCGGGGAGCTGTTTTTT. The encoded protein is CASALKETGELFF.

The CDR3 protein is CASSFGTSGPTITDTQYF. For the CDR3, the DNA is TGTGCCAGCAGTTTCGGGACTAGCGGGCCGACGATCACAGATACGCAGTATTTT. V gene TRBV28 combines with J gene TRBJ2-3, with 12 bases aligning to TRBD2. This CDR3 has 18 amino acids. Trimming cost V 3 bases and J 2 bases; bases outside gene matches: 9. The germline V gene has CDR1 MDHEN and CDR2 SYDVKM.

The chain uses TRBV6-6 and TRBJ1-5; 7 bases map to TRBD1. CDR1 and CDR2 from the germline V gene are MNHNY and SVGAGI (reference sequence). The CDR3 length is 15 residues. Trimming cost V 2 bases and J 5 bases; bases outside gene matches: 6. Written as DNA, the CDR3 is TGTGCCAGCAGTTACGGGCAAGGGGGCGATCAGCCCCAGCATTTT. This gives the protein CASSYGQGGDQPQHF.

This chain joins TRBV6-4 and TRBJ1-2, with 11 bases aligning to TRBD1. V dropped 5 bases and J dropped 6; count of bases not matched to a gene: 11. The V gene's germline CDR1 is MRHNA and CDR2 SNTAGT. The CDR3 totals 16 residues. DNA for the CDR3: TGTGCCAGCAGTTCCACTGGCGGGACAGGGGGTAATGGCTACACCTTC. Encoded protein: CASSSTGGTGGNGYTF.

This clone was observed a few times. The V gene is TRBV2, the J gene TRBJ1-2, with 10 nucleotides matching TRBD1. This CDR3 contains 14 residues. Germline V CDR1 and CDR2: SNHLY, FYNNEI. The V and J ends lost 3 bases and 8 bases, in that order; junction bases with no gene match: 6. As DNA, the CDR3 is TGTGCCAGCAGTGAGGACAGGGGGGGTCAAGGCTACACCTTC. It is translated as CASSEDRGGQGYTF.

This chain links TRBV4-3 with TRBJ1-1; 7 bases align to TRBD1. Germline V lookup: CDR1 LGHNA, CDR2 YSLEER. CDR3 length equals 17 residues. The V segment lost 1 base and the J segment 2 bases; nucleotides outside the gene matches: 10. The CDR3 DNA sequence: TGCGCCAGCAGCCAAGTCCTAGGAGGGGGCATTAACACTGAAGCTTTCTTT. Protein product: CASSQVLGGGINTEAFF.

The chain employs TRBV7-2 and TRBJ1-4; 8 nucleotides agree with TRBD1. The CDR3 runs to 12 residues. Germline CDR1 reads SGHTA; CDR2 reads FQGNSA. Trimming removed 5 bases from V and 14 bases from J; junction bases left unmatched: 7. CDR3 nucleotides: TGTGCCAGCAGCACCGGACAGGGAAGGCTGTTTTTT. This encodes CASSTGQGRLFF.

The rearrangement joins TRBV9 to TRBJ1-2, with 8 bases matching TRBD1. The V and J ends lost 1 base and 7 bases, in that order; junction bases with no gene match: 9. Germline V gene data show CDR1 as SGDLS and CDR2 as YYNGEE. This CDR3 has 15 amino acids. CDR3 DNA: TGTGCCAGCAGCGTACAGCCGGACAGGGACGGTGGCTACACCTTC. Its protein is CASSVQPDRDGGYTF. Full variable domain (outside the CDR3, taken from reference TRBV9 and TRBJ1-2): DSGVTQTPKHLITATGQRVTLRCSPRSGDLSVYWYQQSLDQGLQFLIQYYNGEERAKGNILERFSAQQFPDLHSELNLSSLELGDSALYFCASSVQPDRDGGYTFGSGTRLTVV.

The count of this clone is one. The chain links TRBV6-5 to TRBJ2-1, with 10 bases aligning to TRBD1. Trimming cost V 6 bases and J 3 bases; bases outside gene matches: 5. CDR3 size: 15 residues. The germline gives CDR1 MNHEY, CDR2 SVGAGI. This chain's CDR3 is CASRRTGGIYNEQFF. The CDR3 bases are TGTGCCAGCAGGCGGACAGGGGGTATCTACAATGAGCAGTTCTTC.

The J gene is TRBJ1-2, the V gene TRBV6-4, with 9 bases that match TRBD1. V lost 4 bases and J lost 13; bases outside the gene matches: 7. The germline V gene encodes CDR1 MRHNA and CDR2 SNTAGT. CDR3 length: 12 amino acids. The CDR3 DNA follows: TGTGCCAGCAGTGGAGGGACAGGGCGTCCCACCTTC. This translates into CASSGGTGRPTF.

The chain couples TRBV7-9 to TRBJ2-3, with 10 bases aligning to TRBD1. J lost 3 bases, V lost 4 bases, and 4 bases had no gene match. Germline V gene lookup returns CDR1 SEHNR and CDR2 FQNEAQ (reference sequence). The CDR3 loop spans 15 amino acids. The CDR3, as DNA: TGTGCCAGCAGCTCCCGACAGGGGGCAACAGATACGCAGTATTTT. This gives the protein CASSSRQGATDTQYF.

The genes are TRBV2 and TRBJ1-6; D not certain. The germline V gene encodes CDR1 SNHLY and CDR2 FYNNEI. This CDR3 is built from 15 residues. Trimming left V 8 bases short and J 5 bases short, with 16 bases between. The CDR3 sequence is CASLRSGPHNSPLHF. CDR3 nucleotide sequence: TGTGCCAGCCTGAGATCCGGGCCTCATAATTCACCCCTCCACTTT.

The CDR3 loop reads CASSRQSSYNEQFF. Here the CDR3 DNA reads TGTGCCAGCTCACGCCAGAGCTCCTACAATGAGCAGTTCTTC. The genes are TRBV18 and TRBJ2-1; D remains ambiguous. The CDR3 consists of 14 residues. Germline loops: CDR1 KGHSH, CDR2 LQKENI. V was cut by 4 bases and J by 0 bases, with 7 bases left in between. Supplemented by reference TRBV18 and TRBJ2-1, the full variable domain reads NAGVMQNPRHLVRRRGQEARLRCSPMKGHSHVYWYRQLPEEGLKFMVYLQKENIIDESGMPKERFSAEFPKEGPSILRIQQVVRGDSAAYFCASSRQSSYNEQFFGPGTRLTVL.

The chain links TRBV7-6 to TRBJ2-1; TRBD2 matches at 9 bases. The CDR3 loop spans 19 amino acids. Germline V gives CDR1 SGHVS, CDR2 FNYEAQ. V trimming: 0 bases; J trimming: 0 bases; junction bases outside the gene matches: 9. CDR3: CASSLADSGSPFSYNEQFF. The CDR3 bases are TGTGCCAGCAGCTTAGCCGATAGCGGGAGTCCCTTCTCCTACAATGAGCAGTTCTTC.

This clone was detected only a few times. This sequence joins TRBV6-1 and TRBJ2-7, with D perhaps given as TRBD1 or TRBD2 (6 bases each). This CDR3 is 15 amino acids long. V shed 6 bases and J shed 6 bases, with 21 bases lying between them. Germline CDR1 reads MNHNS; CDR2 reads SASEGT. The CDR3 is CASSGLTGDMGEQYF. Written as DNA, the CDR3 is TGTGCCAGCAGCGGCCTGACGGGGGACATGGGCGAGCAGTACTTC.

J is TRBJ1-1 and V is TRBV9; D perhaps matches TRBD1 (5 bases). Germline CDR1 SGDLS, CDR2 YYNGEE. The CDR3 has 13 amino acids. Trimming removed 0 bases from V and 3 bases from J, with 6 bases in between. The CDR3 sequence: CASSVVRDTEAFF. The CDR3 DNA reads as TGTGCCAGCAGCGTAGTCAGGGACACTGAAGCTTTCTTT.

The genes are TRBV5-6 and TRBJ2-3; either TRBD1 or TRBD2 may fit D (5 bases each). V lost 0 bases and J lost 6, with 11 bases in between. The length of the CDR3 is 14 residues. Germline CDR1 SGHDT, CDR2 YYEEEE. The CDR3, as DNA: TGTGCCAGCAGCTTGGGGGGGTTCCTGGATACGCAGTATTTT. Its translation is CASSLGGFLDTQYF.

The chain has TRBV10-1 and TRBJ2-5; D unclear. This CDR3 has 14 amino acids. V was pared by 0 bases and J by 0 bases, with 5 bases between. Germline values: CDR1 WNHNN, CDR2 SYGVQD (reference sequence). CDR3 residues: CASSESADQETQYF. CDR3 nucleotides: TGCGCCAGCAGTGAGTCGGCGGACCAAGAGACCCAGTACTTC.